Listed here are 5 T cell receptor beta chains from one sample, sequenced in a study of cytomegalovirus exposure and HLA in healthy donors. Use of 60 Vbeta and 13 Jbeta primers characterized the PCR. This table comes from immunoSEQ multiplex PCR, and its TCRdb copy is limited to in-frame clones, with some not included. The sample carries 85,000 to 100,000 clones, about four fifths recorded once. The sample was PBMCs. The receptors were sampled from a man aged 25 to 40 in good health and CMV-seronegative.

This sequence joins TRBV7-2 and TRBJ1-4; D possibly corresponds to TRBD1 (5 bases). Per the germline V gene, CDR1 is SGHTA and CDR2 is FQGNSA. The V and J ends lost 2 bases and 7 bases respectively, with 23 bases between them. The CDR3 extends over 18 amino acids. CDR3 residues: CASSLRLGGPTRGEKLFF. CDR3 in DNA: TGTGCCAGCAGCTTAAGACTAGGAGGGCCAACGAGGGGTGAAAAACTGTTTTTT.

In this sample, this clone turned up a few times. This chain uses TRBV5-6 with TRBJ2-6; D might be TRBD1 (5 bases). Between the trimmed V and J ends, which lost 3 bases and 4 bases, there was a span of 14 bases. The CDR3 sequence is 16 residues long. Per germline, CDR1 SGHDT and CDR2 YYEEEE. Here the CDR3 DNA reads TGTGCCAGCAGCTCTCGAGGAAGACAGGGGGCCAACGTCCTGACTTTC. Its translation: CASSSRGRQGANVLTF.

V and J are TRBV7-2 and TRBJ1-4; the match to TRBD1 covers 9 bases. The CDR3 length is 15 residues. CDR1 and CDR2 (germline): SGHTA, FQGNSA. Trimming cost V 1 base and J 5 bases; bases outside gene matches: 2. The DNA of the CDR3 is TGTGCCAGCAGCTTAGGAGGGACAGGGAATGAAAAACTGTTTTTT. As protein: CASSLGGTGNEKLFF. Combining the CDR3 with reference TRBV7-2 and TRBJ1-4 gives the whole variable domain GAGVSQSPSNKVTEKGKDVELRCDPISGHTALYWYRQSLGQGLEFLIYFQGNSAPDKSGLPSDRFSAERTGGSVSTLTIQRTQQEDSAVYLCASSLGGTGNEKLFFGSGTQLSVL.

This clone appeared a few times. For the CDR3, the DNA is TGTGCCAGCAGTTCGGGCAGGGGGAGAGACAATGAGCAGTTCTTC. It yields the protein CASSSGRGRDNEQFF. The chain is built from TRBV6-6 and TRBJ2-1, with 7 bases fitting TRBD1. The CDR3 is 15 residues long. CDR1 is MNHNY and CDR2 is SVGAGI in the germline V gene (reference sequence). V was clipped by 4 bases and J by 5 bases; unmatched bases: 8.

The table lists this clone with a count of one. The J gene is TRBJ2-7, the V gene TRBV7-2, with TRBD1 matching 10 bases. Germline V CDR1 and CDR2: SGHTA, FQGNSA. With V trimmed by 1 base and J by 0 bases, 3 bases remained unmatched. This CDR3 has 16 residues. CDR3 sequence reads: CASSLVRTGGSYEQYF. The CDR3 DNA sequence: TGTGCCAGCAGCTTAGTGAGGACAGGGGGCTCCTACGAGCAGTACTTC.